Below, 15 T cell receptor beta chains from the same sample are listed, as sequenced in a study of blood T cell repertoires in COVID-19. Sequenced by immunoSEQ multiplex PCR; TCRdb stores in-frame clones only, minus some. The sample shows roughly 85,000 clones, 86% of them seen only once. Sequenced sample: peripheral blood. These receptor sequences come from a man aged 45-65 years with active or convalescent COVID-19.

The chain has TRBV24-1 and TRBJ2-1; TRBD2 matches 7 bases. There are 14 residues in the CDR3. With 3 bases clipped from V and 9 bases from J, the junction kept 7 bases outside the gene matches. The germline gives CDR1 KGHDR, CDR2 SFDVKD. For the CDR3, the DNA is TGTGCCACCAGTGATAGTCAGGGACTACGTGAGCAGTTCTTC. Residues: CATSDSQGLREQFF.

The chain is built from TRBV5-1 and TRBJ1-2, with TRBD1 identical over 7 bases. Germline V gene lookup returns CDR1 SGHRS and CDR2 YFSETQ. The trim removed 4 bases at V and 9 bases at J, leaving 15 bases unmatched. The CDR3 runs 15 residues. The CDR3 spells CASSTPGQLSGSYTF. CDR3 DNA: TGCGCCAGCAGCACCCCGGGACAGTTATCAGGGAGCTACACCTTC.

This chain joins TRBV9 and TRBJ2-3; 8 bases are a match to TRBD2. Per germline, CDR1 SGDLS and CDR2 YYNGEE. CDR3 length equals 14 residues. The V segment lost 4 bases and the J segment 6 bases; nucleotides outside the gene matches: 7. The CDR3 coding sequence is TGTGCCAGCAGCCGGGGGGGTGTGGCTGATACGCAGTATTTT. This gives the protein CASSRGGVADTQYF.

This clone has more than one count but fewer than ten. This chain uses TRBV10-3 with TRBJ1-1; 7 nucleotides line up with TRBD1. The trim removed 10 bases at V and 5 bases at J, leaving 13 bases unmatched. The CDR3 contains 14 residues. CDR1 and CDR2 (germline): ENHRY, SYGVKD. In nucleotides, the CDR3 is TGTGCCACCTCACCTGGGACAGATGGGACTGAAGCTTTCTTT. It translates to CATSPGTDGTEAFF.

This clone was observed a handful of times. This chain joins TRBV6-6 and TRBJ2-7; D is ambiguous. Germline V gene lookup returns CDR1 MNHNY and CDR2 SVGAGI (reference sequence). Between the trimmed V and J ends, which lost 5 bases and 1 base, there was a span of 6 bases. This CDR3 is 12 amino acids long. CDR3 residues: CASSPGSYEQYF. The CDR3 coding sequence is TGTGCCAGCAGTCCCGGGTCCTACGAGCAGTACTTC.

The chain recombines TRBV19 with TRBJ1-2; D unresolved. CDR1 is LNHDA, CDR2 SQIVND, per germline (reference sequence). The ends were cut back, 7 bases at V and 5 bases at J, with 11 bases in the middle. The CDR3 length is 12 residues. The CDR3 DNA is TGTGCCAGTACTCCAGGATTATATGGCTACACCTTC. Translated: CASTPGLYGYTF. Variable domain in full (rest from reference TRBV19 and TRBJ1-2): DGGITQSPKYLFRKEGQNVTLSCEQNLNHDAMYWYRQDPGQGLRLIYYSQIVNDFQKGDIAEGYSVSREKKESFPLTVTSAQKNPTAFYLCASTPGLYGYTFGSGTRLTVV.

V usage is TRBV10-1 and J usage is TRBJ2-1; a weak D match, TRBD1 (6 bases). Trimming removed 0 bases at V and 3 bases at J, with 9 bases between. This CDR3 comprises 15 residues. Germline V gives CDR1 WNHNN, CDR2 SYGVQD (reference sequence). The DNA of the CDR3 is TGCGCCAGCAGTGAGTCGGTACAGGGCTACAATGAGCAGTTCTTC. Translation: CASSESVQGYNEQFF.

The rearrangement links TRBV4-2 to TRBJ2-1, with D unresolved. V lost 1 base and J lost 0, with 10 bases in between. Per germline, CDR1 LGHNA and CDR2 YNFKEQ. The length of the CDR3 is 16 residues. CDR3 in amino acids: CASSQVASHSYNEQFF. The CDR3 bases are TGTGCCAGCAGCCAAGTCGCGTCTCACTCCTACAATGAGCAGTTCTTC.

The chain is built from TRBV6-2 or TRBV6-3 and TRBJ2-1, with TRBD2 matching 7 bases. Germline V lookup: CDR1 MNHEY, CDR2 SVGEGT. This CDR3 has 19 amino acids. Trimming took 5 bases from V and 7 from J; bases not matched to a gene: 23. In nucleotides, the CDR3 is TGTGCCAGCAGTCAGGACTTCGTCGGGAGGCTGGGTCGCATGAATGAGCAGTTCTTC. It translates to CASSQDFVGRLGRMNEQFF.

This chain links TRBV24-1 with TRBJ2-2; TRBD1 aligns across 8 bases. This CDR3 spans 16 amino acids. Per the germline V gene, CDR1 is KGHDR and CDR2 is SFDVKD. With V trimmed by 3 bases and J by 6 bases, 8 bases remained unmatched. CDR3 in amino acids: CATSDQRTGNPGELFF. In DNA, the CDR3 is TGTGCCACCAGTGATCAGAGGACAGGGAATCCCGGGGAGCTGTTTTTT.

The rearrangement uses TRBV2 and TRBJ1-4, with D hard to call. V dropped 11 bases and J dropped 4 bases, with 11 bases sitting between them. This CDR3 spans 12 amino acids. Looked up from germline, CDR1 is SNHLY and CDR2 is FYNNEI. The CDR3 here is CAVPESNEKLFF. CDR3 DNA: TGTGCCGTTCCGGAGAGTAATGAAAAACTGTTTTTT.

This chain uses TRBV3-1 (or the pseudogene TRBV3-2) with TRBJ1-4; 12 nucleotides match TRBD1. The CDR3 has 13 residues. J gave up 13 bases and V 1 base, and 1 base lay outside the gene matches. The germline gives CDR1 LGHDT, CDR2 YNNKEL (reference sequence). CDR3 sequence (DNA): TGTGCCAGCAGCCAAGGGGACAGGGGGCGACTGTTTTTT. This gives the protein CASSQGDRGRLFF.

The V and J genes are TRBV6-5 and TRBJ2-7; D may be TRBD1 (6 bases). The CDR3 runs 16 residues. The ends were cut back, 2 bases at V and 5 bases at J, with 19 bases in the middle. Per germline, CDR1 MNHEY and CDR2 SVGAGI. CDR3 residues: CASSYQGSGAFHEQYF. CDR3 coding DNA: TGTGCCAGCAGTTACCAGGGGTCCGGGGCCTTCCACGAGCAGTACTTC.

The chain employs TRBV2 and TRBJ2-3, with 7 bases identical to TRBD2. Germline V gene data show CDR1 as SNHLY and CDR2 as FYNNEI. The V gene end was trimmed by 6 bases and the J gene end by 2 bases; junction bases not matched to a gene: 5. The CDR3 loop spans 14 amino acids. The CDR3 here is CASRASGNTDTQYF. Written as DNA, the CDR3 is TGTGCCAGCAGGGCTAGCGGAAACACAGATACGCAGTATTTT.

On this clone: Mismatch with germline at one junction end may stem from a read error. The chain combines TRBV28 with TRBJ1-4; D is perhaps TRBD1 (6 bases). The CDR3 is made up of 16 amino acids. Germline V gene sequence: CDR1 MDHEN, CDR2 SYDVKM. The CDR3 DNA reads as TGTGCCGGCAGATCAAATAAGGGGGGGTCACGTGAAAAACTGTTTTTT. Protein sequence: CAGRSNKGGSREKLFF.